This is a list of T cell receptor beta chains from one sample in a study of CD8 T cells in Susac syndrome. In TCRdb, the immunoSEQ multiplex PCR reads were re-called with MiXCR into one record per CDR3 protein. The data contain 120,000 or so distinct CDR3 sequences, around 95% of them singletons. Sample: CD8+ T cells from PBMCs. The receptors were gathered from a human donor with Susac syndrome. Both conserved end residues are part of each CDR3. A D gene is named only where the DNA matches it firmly. Clone size, where shown, is once, few, many, or a class for clones that have expanded.

CDR3 DNA: TGCGCCAGCAGCCAAGAGGGACAGGACTACAATGAGCAGTTCTTC
CDR3 protein: CASSQEGQDYNEQFF
J gene: TRBJ2-1
D gene: TRBD1
V gene: TRBV4-1
clone size: NA

CDR3 DNA: TGTGCCAGCAGTTACTCGACTAGTGGGTACGAGCAGTACTTC
CDR3 protein: CASSYSTSGYEQYF
J gene: TRBJ2-7
D gene: NA
V gene: TRBV6-2/TRBV6-3
clone size: few

CDR3 DNA: TGTGCCAGCAGCCCTGGAAACAGCCGCGAGCAGTACTTC
CDR3 protein: CASSPGNSREQYF
J gene: TRBJ2-7
D gene: NA
V gene: TRBV11-2
clone size: once

CDR3 DNA: TGTGCCAGCAGCACAGGGGCGGGTGGTGACACTGAAGCTTTCTTT
CDR3 protein: CASSTGAGGDTEAFF
J gene: TRBJ1-1
D gene: TRBD1
V gene: TRBV9
clone size: NA

CDR3 DNA: TGTGCCAGCAGTTCCTCGGGGACTCAAGAGACCCAGTACTTC
CDR3 protein: CASSSSGTQETQYF
J gene: TRBJ2-5
D gene: NA
V gene: TRBV27
clone size: NA

CDR3 DNA: TGCAGTGCCCCGGTCACCGGGGAGCTGTTTTTT
CDR3 protein: CSAPVTGELFF
J gene: TRBJ2-2
D gene: NA
V gene: TRBV20-1
clone size: NA

CDR3 DNA: TGTGCCAGCAGTGAAGGACGCGGGACGCGGGCAGATACGCAGTATTTT
CDR3 protein: CASSEGRGTRADTQYF
J gene: TRBJ2-3
D gene: NA
V gene: TRBV2
clone size: NA

CDR3 DNA: TGTGCCAGCAGCCAGGAGGGAGGGCCCCAGCATTTT
CDR3 protein: CASSQEGGPQHF
J gene: TRBJ1-5
D gene: NA
V gene: TRBV3-1
clone size: NA

CDR3 DNA: TGTGCCAGTAGCCGGACTAGCGGGTTACAGTTCTTC
CDR3 protein: CASSRTSGLQFF
J gene: TRBJ2-1
D gene: TRBD2
V gene: TRBV19
clone size: NA

CDR3 DNA: TGTGCCAGCAGTCCCGGTGGGGAGTTTGACTATGGCTACACCTTC
CDR3 protein: CASSPGGEFDYGYTF
J gene: TRBJ1-2
D gene: NA
V gene: TRBV6-5
clone size: NA

CDR3 DNA: TGCAGTGCTATGTCCGGGGAGACCTCCTACGAGCAGTACTTC
CDR3 protein: CSAMSGETSYEQYF
J gene: TRBJ2-7
D gene: NA
V gene: TRBV20-1
clone size: NA

CDR3 DNA: TGTGCCAGCACCCCAGGACAGGGTCGTGCAGATACGCAGTATTTT
CDR3 protein: CASTPGQGRADTQYF
J gene: TRBJ2-3
D gene: TRBD1
V gene: TRBV7-6
clone size: NA

CDR3 DNA: TGTGCCAGCAGCGCCGACTCTTGGGTCTATGGAAACACCATATATTTT
CDR3 protein: CASSADSWVYGNTIYF
J gene: TRBJ1-3
D gene: NA
V gene: TRBV9
clone size: NA

CDR3 DNA: TGCGCCAGCAGCTTGGGGGGACAGAAAGACTACGAGCAGTACTTC
CDR3 protein: CASSLGGQKDYEQYF
J gene: TRBJ2-7
D gene: TRBD1
V gene: TRBV5-1
clone size: NA

CDR3 DNA: TGTGCCAGCAGTTTGACAGGGTCCGGGGAGCTGTTTTTT
CDR3 protein: CASSLTGSGELFF
J gene: TRBJ2-2
D gene: TRBD1
V gene: TRBV12-3/TRBV12-4
clone size: NA

CDR3 DNA: TGTGCCAGCAGCTTAGGGGGAGCCCCCTACGAGCAGTACTTC
CDR3 protein: CASSLGGAPYEQYF
J gene: TRBJ2-7
D gene: NA
V gene: TRBV7-2
clone size: NA

CDR3 DNA: TGTGCCAGCAGCTTAGAGGGGAGTCCTGGCTACACCTTC
CDR3 protein: CASSLEGSPGYTF
J gene: TRBJ1-2
D gene: NA
V gene: TRBV7-9
clone size: NA

CDR3 DNA: TGCGCCAGCAGCCAAGATAAGTCAGCGGGAGTTTTCTACGAGCAGTACTTC
CDR3 protein: CASSQDKSAGVFYEQYF
J gene: TRBJ2-7
D gene: TRBD2
V gene: TRBV4-3
clone size: NA

CDR3 DNA: TGTGCCAGCAGCGGCCCCGGGACAGGGCAACCTGAAGCTTTCTTT
CDR3 protein: CASSGPGTGQPEAFF
J gene: TRBJ1-1
D gene: TRBD1
V gene: TRBV13
clone size: NA

CDR3 DNA: TGTGCCAGCAGTCCCCGGGACAGGGCAGGGGAGGATGAGCAGTTCTTC
CDR3 protein: CASSPRDRAGEDEQFF
J gene: TRBJ2-1
D gene: TRBD1
V gene: TRBV12-3/TRBV12-4
clone size: NA

CDR3 DNA: TGTGCCAGCAGCGCCAGTAGAGACAGGGGGCTTAGCTATGGCTACACCTTC
CDR3 protein: CASSASRDRGLSYGYTF
J gene: TRBJ1-2
D gene: TRBD1
V gene: TRBV9
clone size: NA

CDR3 DNA: TGTGCCAGCAGCGGCAACCGGGACAGTCTCGAGCAGTACTTC
CDR3 protein: CASSGNRDSLEQYF
J gene: TRBJ2-7
D gene: TRBD1
V gene: TRBV7-8
clone size: NA

CDR3 DNA: TGTGCCAGCAGCTATGGGACCAACACAGATACGCAGTATTTT
CDR3 protein: CASSYGTNTDTQYF
J gene: TRBJ2-3
D gene: NA
V gene: TRBV5-6
clone size: NA

CDR3 DNA: TGTGCCAGCAGTTACTTCCTAGCGGGGGCTAAAGAGACCCAGTACTTC
CDR3 protein: CASSYFLAGAKETQYF
J gene: TRBJ2-5
D gene: TRBD2
V gene: TRBV6-5
clone size: NA

CDR3 DNA: TGTGCCAGCAGCTTAGCTGAGTGGCGGGAGCTGGACTACGAGCAGTACTTC
CDR3 protein: CASSLAEWRELDYEQYF
J gene: TRBJ2-7
D gene: TRBD2
V gene: TRBV7-9
clone size: few

CDR3 DNA: TGTGCCTGGAGTCAAGACAACAATCAGCCCCAGCATTTT
CDR3 protein: CAWSQDNNQPQHF
J gene: TRBJ1-5
D gene: NA
V gene: TRBV30
clone size: NA

CDR3 DNA: TGTGCCAGCAGCCAAGAACTCTCTAGCACCGGGGAGCTGTTTTTT
CDR3 protein: CASSQELSSTGELFF
J gene: TRBJ2-2
D gene: NA
V gene: TRBV14
clone size: NA

CDR3 DNA: TGTGCCAGCAGCCCTGCCGGGCCGATCGGGACCGGGGAGCTGTTTTTT
CDR3 protein: CASSPAGPIGTGELFF
J gene: TRBJ2-2
D gene: NA
V gene: TRBV9
clone size: NA